The 27 T cell receptor beta chains in this list originate from one sample, sequenced in a study of OX40 agonist ivuxolimab in advanced cancers. The repertoire was sequenced with immunoSEQ multiplex PCR; TCRdb's copy has only in-frame clones and lacks some. Among about 46,000 clones, 70% to 90% were seen once, and the ten largest hold over 9%. Sequencing used CD4+ or CD8+ T cells sorted from blood, obtained in a trial of the OX40 agonist ivuxolimab. Receptors were obtained from an adult with an advanced solid tumor such as melanoma, head and neck, liver or kidney cancer.

V gene TRBV27 combines with J gene TRBJ2-7; D remains unclear. Germline CDR1 reads MNHEY; CDR2 reads SMNVEV (reference sequence). The CDR3 runs 13 residues. The V gene lost 4 bases and the J gene lost 0 bases, with 7 bases spanning the gap. In DNA form, the CDR3 reads TGTGCCAGCAGTTATGGTTTCTCCTACGAGCAGTACTTC. Its translation is CASSYGFSYEQYF.

This chain joins TRBV6-5 and TRBJ2-3; 10 positions agree with TRBD2. Per the germline V gene, CDR1 is MNHEY and CDR2 is SVGAGI. The CDR3 extends over 15 amino acids. V lost 6 bases, J lost 2 bases, and 5 bases stayed unmatched. The CDR3 loop reads CASRAGGAYTDTQYF. In DNA form, the CDR3 reads TGTGCCAGCAGAGCGGGGGGGGCATACACAGATACGCAGTATTTT.

This clone is medium-sized. The rearrangement joins TRBV7-2 to TRBJ2-2; D is uncertain. The CDR3 contains 13 residues. V gave up 5 bases and J gave up 7 bases, with 11 bases separating them. Germline CDR1 is SGHTA and CDR2 is FQGNSA. The CDR3 nucleotides are TGTGCCAGCAGCCTGGGTTCGAACGGGGAGCTGTTTTTT. Its protein is CASSLGSNGELFF.

This chain uses TRBV11-2 with TRBJ2-7, with TRBD2 matching over 11 bases. Germline V lookup: CDR1 SGHAT, CDR2 FQNNGV. The trim removed 5 bases at V and 4 bases at J, leaving 4 bases unmatched. This CDR3 has 14 amino acids. CDR3 region: CASSVGTSGYEQYF. The CDR3 coding sequence is TGTGCCAGCAGCGTCGGGACTAGCGGTTACGAGCAGTACTTC.

The chain couples TRBV19 to TRBJ2-2; D is possibly TRBD2 (5 bases). The V gene's germline CDR1 is LNHDA and CDR2 SQIVND (reference sequence). Trimming shortened V by 3 bases and J by 7 bases, and 12 bases separated the two germline ends. This CDR3 comprises 14 residues. CDR3 sequence reads: CASSIPASFGELFF. The CDR3, as DNA: TGTGCCAGTAGTATTCCGGCTAGCTTCGGGGAGCTGTTTTTT.

The chain uses TRBV9 and TRBJ2-3; 13 nucleotides agree with TRBD2. Germline-derived CDR1 and CDR2 are SGDLS and YYNGEE. Trimming removed 7 bases from V and 4 bases from J; junction bases left unmatched: 9. The CDR3 has 16 amino acids. CDR3 in amino acids: CASSPPLAGGADTQYF. CDR3 DNA sequence: TGTGCCAGCTCTCCCCCACTAGCGGGGGGGGCAGATACGCAGTATTTT.

V usage is TRBV7-6 and J usage is TRBJ1-2; 7 bases align to TRBD1. Germline CDR1 reads SGHVS; CDR2 reads FNYEAQ. The CDR3 runs 16 residues. J lost 5 bases, V lost 6 bases, and 15 bases had no gene match. The CDR3 nucleotides are TGTGCCAGCAGGGGGGGGACAGAGAACCTTTGGTATGGCTACACCTTC. It encodes CASRGGTENLWYGYTF. Together with reference TRBV7-6 and TRBJ1-2, the CDR3 gives the full variable domain: GAGVSQSPRYKVTKRGQDVALRCDPISGHVSLYWYRQALGQGPEFLTYFNYEAQQDKSGLPNDRFSAERPEGSISTLTIQRTEQRDSAMYRCASRGGTENLWYGYTFGSGTRLTVV.

The genes are TRBV27 and TRBJ1-1; possible D gene TRBD1, 5 bases. Trimming left V 2 bases short and J 4 bases short, with 11 bases between. CDR3 length: 14 residues. CDR1 is MNHEY, CDR2 SMNVEV, per germline (reference sequence). The CDR3 nucleotides read TGTGCCAGCAGTTTAGAAGGGGAAGTCACTGAAGCTTTCTTT. Amino acids: CASSLEGEVTEAFF.

V is TRBV27 and J is TRBJ1-5, with a tentative D call TRBD1 (6 bases). The CDR3 is made up of 14 amino acids. The V end was cut by 3 bases, the J end by 4 bases, with 10 bases between. Germline loops: CDR1 MNHEY, CDR2 SMNVEV (reference sequence). The CDR3 protein is CASSLGTGNQPQHF. The CDR3 DNA follows: TGTGCCAGCAGTTTGGGTACAGGGAATCAGCCCCAGCATTTT.

The chain uses TRBV28 and TRBJ2-7; perhaps D is TRBD1 or TRBD2 (5 bases each). The CDR3 sequence is 14 residues long. Germline assignment: CDR1 MDHEN and CDR2 SYDVKM. Trimming stripped 7 bases from V and 2 bases from J, with 15 bases between. The CDR3 sequence: CASTSVGTPYEQYF. Here the CDR3 DNA reads TGTGCCAGCACCTCGGTCGGGACCCCCTACGAGCAGTACTTC.

The chain links TRBV13 to TRBJ2-7; D call uncertain. Germline CDR1 is PRHDT and CDR2 is FYEKMQ (reference sequence). The CDR3 has 13 amino acids. Deletions cut 5 bases from V and 2 bases from J, with 10 bases between. CDR3 region: CASSLEGPYEQYF. CDR3 coding DNA: TGTGCCAGCAGCCTGGAAGGACCCTACGAGCAGTACTTC.

V is TRBV9 and J is TRBJ1-2; D is possibly TRBD1 (5 bases). Germline V gene lookup returns CDR1 SGDLS and CDR2 YYNGEE. The V and J ends lost 0 bases and 4 bases respectively, with 16 bases between them. The CDR3 is 16 residues long. The CDR3 spells CASSVATGGRSYGYTF. For the CDR3, the DNA is TGTGCCAGCAGCGTAGCTACTGGGGGACGTAGCTATGGCTACACCTTC.

Concerning this clone: Different DNA sequences within this sample yield the same CDR3. The J gene is TRBJ1-1, the V gene TRBV30, with unresolved D. With 0 bases removed from V and 5 bases from J, the gap between germline ends came to 7 bases. The CDR3 spans 12 residues. Germline V CDR1 and CDR2: GTSNPN, SVGIG (reference sequence). The CDR3: CAWSVKRTEAFF. The CDR3 nucleotides read TGTGCCTGGAGTGTAAAAAGGACTGAAGCTTTCTTT.

Concerning this clone itself: The same CDR3 is also encoded by other DNA sequences in this sample. The gene calls are TRBV13 and TRBJ2-3, with no clear D. Deletions cut 0 bases from V and 2 bases from J, with 9 bases between. CDR1 and CDR2 (germline): PRHDT, FYEKMQ (reference sequence). CDR3 size: 15 residues. The CDR3, as DNA: TGTGCCAGCAGCTTAGGAGGCTCTTTCACAGATACGCAGTATTTT. It codes for CASSLGGSFTDTQYF.

The chain employs TRBV4-2 and TRBJ1-5; D not certain. There are 16 residues in the CDR3. V was cut by 0 bases and J by 6 bases, with 15 bases left in between. Germline values: CDR1 LGHNA, CDR2 YNFKEQ. In nucleotides, the CDR3 is TGTGCCAGCAGCCAAGATGGGTCGGGTGCCGGTCAGCCCCAGCATTTT. This codes for CASSQDGSGAGQPQHF.

The chain has TRBV5-5 and TRBJ2-7, with 7 bases that match TRBD1. Germline values: CDR1 SGHKS, CDR2 YYEKEE (reference sequence). This CDR3 is built from 14 residues. With 6 bases clipped from V and 5 bases from J, the junction kept 11 bases outside the gene matches. The CDR3 region has the DNA TGTGCCAGCAACCGACAGGGCGAAGGTAACGAGCAGTACTTC. Translation gives CASNRQGEGNEQYF.

On this clone itself: At one of its ends the junction is not consistent with the germline gene, which may arise from a read error. The chain has TRBV2 and TRBJ2-7; D is unclear. The CDR3 totals 12 residues. Germline V gene sequence: CDR1 SNHLY, CDR2 FYNNEI. This chain's CDR3 is CASSEGNYEQYF. The CDR3 nucleotides are TGTGCCAGCAGCGAAGGTAATTACGAGCAGTACTTC.

This sequence joins TRBV5-1 and TRBJ2-1; tentatively, D is TRBD1 (7 bases). V was trimmed by 4 bases and J by 5 bases, leaving 13 bases between them. The CDR3 spans 14 residues. CDR1 and CDR2 (germline): SGHRS, YFSETQ. The DNA for the CDR3 is TGCGCCAGCAGCATGGGGGGACAGAACAATGAGCAGTTCTTC. Translated: CASSMGGQNNEQFF.

In its sample, this clone was seen a few times. The chain recombines TRBV28 with TRBJ1-2; weak D call: TRBD1 (5 bases). The CDR3 is 14 residues long. Trimming took 7 bases from V and 8 from J, leaving 20 bases between them. Germline CDR1 reads MDHEN; CDR2 reads SYDVKM. The CDR3 nucleotides read TGTGCCAGCAACCCCACCGGGACGTCTGAAGGCTACACCTTC. Amino acid sequence: CASNPTGTSEGYTF.

The gene calls are TRBV28 and TRBJ2-1, with TRBD2 matching 7 bases. The ends lost 8 bases at V and 3 bases at J; junction bases unmatched: 7. This CDR3 spans 14 amino acids. Germline V gives CDR1 MDHEN, CDR2 SYDVKM. CDR3 coding DNA: TGTGCCAGCCAGCTAGCGGCCAGCTACAATGAGCAGTTCTTC. Amino acid sequence: CASQLAASYNEQFF.

V and J are TRBV7-9 and TRBJ2-7; 9 bases fit TRBD2. The CDR3 covers 14 residues. Trimming cost V 4 bases and J 3 bases; bases outside gene matches: 4. Germline V lookup: CDR1 SEHNR, CDR2 FQNEAQ (reference sequence). CDR3 sequence: CASSSRTSVYEQYF. The CDR3 DNA reads TGTGCCAGCAGCTCGCGGACTAGCGTCTACGAGCAGTACTTC.

The chain employs TRBV6-1 and TRBJ2-3, with TRBD1 identical over 9 bases. CDR3 length: 16 amino acids. Germline V CDR1 and CDR2: MNHNS, SASEGT. J was trimmed by 2 bases and V by 4 bases; bases with no gene match: 7. The CDR3 DNA reads as TGTGCCAGCAGTGCTGATGACAGGGGGTACACAGATACGCAGTATTTT. Protein: CASSADDRGYTDTQYF.

The rearrangement joins TRBV5-4 to TRBJ1-1, with unresolved D. In germline, CDR1 is SGHNT, CDR2 YYREEE (reference sequence). CDR3 length: 11 amino acids. The germline V and J ends were trimmed by 4 bases and 3 bases, with 4 bases remaining between them. CDR3 nucleotide sequence: TGTGCCAGCAGCCTGGACACTGAAGCTTTCTTT. Translated, it gives CASSLDTEAFF.

The rearrangement uses TRBV4-3 and TRBJ2-7; D possibly corresponds to TRBD2 (7 bases). The V gene lost 5 bases and the J gene lost 2 bases, with 16 bases spanning the gap. The germline V gene encodes CDR1 LGHNA and CDR2 YSLEER. The CDR3 consists of 15 residues. The CDR3 DNA is TGCGCCAGCAGCTATAGCCGGGGGGACACCTACGAGCAGTACTTC. The encoded protein is CASSYSRGDTYEQYF.

V and J are TRBV4-1 and TRBJ1-2; D remains unclear. The germline CDR1 and CDR2 sequences are MGHRA and YSYEKL. The germline V and J ends were trimmed by 1 base and 8 bases, with 17 bases remaining between them. CDR3 length equals 15 residues. The CDR3 spells CASSQGVLGLEGYTF. The CDR3 bases are TGCGCCAGCAGCCAAGGAGTGTTGGGGTTAGAAGGCTACACCTTC.

The chain is built from TRBV7-6 and TRBJ1-5, with 7 nucleotides matching TRBD1. The CDR3 covers 16 residues. With 0 bases clipped from V and 6 bases from J, the junction kept 8 bases outside the gene matches. Germline CDR1 is SGHVS and CDR2 is FNYEAQ. Here the CDR3 reads CASSLASGGYSQPQHF. The CDR3 coding sequence is TGTGCCAGCAGCTTAGCGTCAGGGGGATACAGTCAGCCCCAGCATTTT.

The chain has TRBV7-8 and TRBJ1-2, with unresolved D. The CDR3 spans 15 residues. Germline loops: CDR1 SGHVS, CDR2 FQNEAQ. Trimming pared 7 bases from V and 3 bases from J, leaving 18 bases between. DNA for the CDR3: TGTGCCAGCACCCCGGAGGCAGTTCCCTACTATGGCTACACCTTC. It codes for CASTPEAVPYYGYTF.